This TCR beta chain was observed in a study of read filtering for tumor transcriptome and immune sequencing. About the study: TCR-mapped reads were about 3.5 to 10.27 million with IR-seq versus about 85 to 1,300 with RNA-seq.

The CDR3 is made up of 12 amino acids. Germline-derived CDR1 and CDR2 are SQVTM and ANQGSEA. Trimming took 8 bases from V and 4 from J, leaving 14 bases between them. This library used around 0.4 ug RNA and molecular barcoded adaptors spanning alpha/delta and beta/gamma chains. TCRdb re-analysed the reads in MiXCR, keeping a single row per CDR3 protein. This sample has 50,000 or so distinct CDR3 sequences, with more than 10% found just once. Bone marrow was sampled from every patient at the time of active disease. This clonotype was picked up many times. Sample: a population of CD138-negative cells sorted from bone marrow. The genes are TRBV29-1 and TRBJ2-5, with D perhaps TRBD1 (5 bases). The receptor's source is a donor over 35 with multiple myeloma. The CDR3 loop is CSFQAQGETQYF. The CDR3 DNA reads TGCAGCTTCCAGGCTCAGGGAGAGACCCAGTACTTC.